Below, one T cell receptor beta chain is given with its context. A single count supports this clonotype. The specificity of this receptor is unknown. This CDR3 is missing its conserved last phenylalanine or tryptophan, likely due to a read error. The library was obtained by 5' RACE. Instrument used: Illumina HiSeq 2500. A second PCR of 7 to 11 cycles was performed with a sample-barcoded 5' primer and a J-beta primer mix. A template-switch 5' adaptor carrying 12 random nucleotides introduced a unique molecular identifier onto each TCR beta cDNA molecule. Each sample yielded at least 3 million CDR3-containing paired-end reads. First-strand cDNA was synthesized from all RNA with the Mint cDNA synthesis kit, primed by a TRBC-specific oligonucleotide. All cDNA was treated with uracil-DNA glycosylase and then went through a first 18-cycle PCR with the universal primers M1SS and BC2_uni_R. On the study's bioinformatics: Normalization of each sample was performed by random selection of 1 million high-quality reads, each carrying a distinct molecular identifier. Instead of being binned into consensus sequences, reads that shared molecular identifiers were thrown out. MiTCR, run with a Q25 quality threshold and the strictest error-elimination algorithm, handled CDR3 identification, clonotype clustering and error correction. A nonparametric unseen species model using Euler transformation provided a lower-bound estimate of total TCR beta diversity. Through fastp at Q25 and MiXCR, TCRdb rebuilt clones from the public reads, retaining in-frame beta chains. CDR3 protein sequences are deduplicated, and each keeps its most common genes and DNA. TCRdb, not the original authors, processed these V and J calls. For this sample there are 1.5 million to 2 million distinct CDR3 sequences; around 36% appear just once. The ten largest clones take up roughly 12% of the sample.

The donors were roughly 40 Caucasian individuals from Russia, aged roughly 6 to 90 years, who were systemically healthy. Each donor gave about 9.7 milliliters of peripheral blood, drawn into EDTA-treated Vacutainer tubes. Ficoll-Paque density-gradient centrifugation was used to isolate PBMCs, with at least 6.5 million per sample. Total RNA, at least 6 micrograms per sample, was extracted from PBMCs with Trizol reagent. The percentages of naive CD45RAhigh/CD27high T cells were determined by flow cytometry on a PBMC aliquot from every donor. These data come from a study of blood T cells in healthy people across ages (dated by TCRdb to the mid-2010s). The study in broad terms: In model experiments, roughly one uniquely barcoded TCR beta cDNA molecule per two T cells was captured by template switching. The donors were split into four age groups: young (average about 15 years), middle-aged (nearly 40), aged (62) and long-lived (about 82). Donors of different ages were randomly distributed across sequencing lanes to avoid experimental bias. Using the same blood draw, the study looked at two additional independent replicas of 1 million unique cDNA reads for two donors, one aged 18 to 29 and the other aged 80 or older. Using deep sequencing normalized with unique cDNA molecular identifiers, the study measured how TCR beta repertoire diversity changes with age.

On the study overall, not on this receptor specifically: Compared with the aged group, the long-lived group had more naive CD4+ T cells, fewer expanded clones and increased TCR diversity, a pattern suggesting age selection. Since profiling was done on bulk unsorted PBMCs, naive and antigen-experienced compartments could not be conclusively compared. Estimates of total diversity based on one million sequenced T cells were considered lower bounds and underestimates. There was a strong correlation between observed TCR beta diversity and the percentage of naive T cells measured by flow cytometry. As age increased, observed TCR beta diversity per million T cells dropped in a roughly linear way, and a significant reduction was already evident by age 40. Because the CMV infection status of the donors was unknown, age-related changes in expanded clonotypes may potentially have been confounded.

The CDR3 numbers 15 amino acids, ends counted. The read is trimmed to its CDR3 DNA, 45 bases read in frame from base 1. Cut back by 6 bases and 0 bases, the V and J ends lie 12 bases apart. According to the germline V gene (reference sequence), CDR1 reads SEHNR and CDR2 reads FQNEAQ. This TCR came from a woman younger than 45 in good health. This chain is built from TRBV7-9 and TRBJ2-1; possibly the D gene is TRBD2, per 5 matching bases. Sequenced: blood. The DNA sequence reads TGTGCCAGCAGTCCGAGCGGAAGCTCCTACAATGAGCAGTTCTGC. The translation is CASSPSGSSYNEQFC.